The source of this TCR beta chain is a study of T cell responses to AZD1222 COVID-19 vaccine. Study-level points and caveats: The donor group comprised mostly white British people and more females; the analysis possibly underestimated clonal diversity.

To note about this clone: What it binds is not known.

The CDR3 sequence is 16 residues long. Germline V gene data show CDR1 as KGHDR and CDR2 as SFDVKD. The ends were cut back, 3 bases at V and 0 bases at J, with 12 bases in the middle. Sequenced by immunoSEQ multiplex PCR; TCRdb stores in-frame clones only, minus some. Here the sample spans about 48,000 clones, 70% to 90% being singletons. The TCR originated in an adult who received the AZD1222 COVID-19 vaccine. The starting material was peripheral blood, obtained 28 days after the second AZD1222 dose. This sequence joins TRBV24-1 and TRBJ2-3, with a possible D match to TRBD2 (5 bases). CDR3 sequence: CATSDPRATSTDTQYF. CDR3 DNA sequence: TGTGCCACCAGTGATCCGCGGGCTACTAGCACAGATACGCAGTATTTT.